This T cell receptor beta chain was obtained from a study of T cell responses to AZD1222 COVID-19 vaccine. Regarding this clone: Antigen unknown.

Data came from immunoSEQ multiplex PCR; TCRdb stores just in-frame clones and leaves some out. In the table there are approximately 190,000 clones, roughly 92% of which are singletons. Study-wide results and caveats: None of the repertoires were sampled until the peak T cell response had passed.

With V trimmed by 4 bases and J by 4 bases, 7 bases remained unmatched. This CDR3 is 17 amino acids long. The germline V gene has CDR1 LGHDT and CDR2 YNNKEL (reference sequence). This sequence was found in an adult in good health. The V and J genes are TRBV3-1 (or the pseudogene TRBV3-2) and TRBJ2-2; 12 nucleotides line up with TRBD2. This specimen was peripheral blood, taken on day 0 of AZD1222 vaccination. The CDR3 DNA reads as TGTGCCAGCAGCCGGATTCCTAGCGGGGGGGCCACCGGGGAGCTGTTTTTT. This sequence encodes CASSRIPSGGATGELFF.